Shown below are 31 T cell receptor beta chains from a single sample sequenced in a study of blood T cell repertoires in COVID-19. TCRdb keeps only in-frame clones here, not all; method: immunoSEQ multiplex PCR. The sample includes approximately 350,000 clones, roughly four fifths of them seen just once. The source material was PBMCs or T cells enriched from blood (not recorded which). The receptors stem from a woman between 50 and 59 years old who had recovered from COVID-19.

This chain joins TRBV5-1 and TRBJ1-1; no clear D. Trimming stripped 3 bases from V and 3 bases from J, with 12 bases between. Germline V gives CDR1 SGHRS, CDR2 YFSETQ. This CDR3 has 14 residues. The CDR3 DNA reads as TGCGCCAGCAGCTCAACAGTCCTGGACACTGAAGCTTTCTTT. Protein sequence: CASSSTVLDTEAFF.

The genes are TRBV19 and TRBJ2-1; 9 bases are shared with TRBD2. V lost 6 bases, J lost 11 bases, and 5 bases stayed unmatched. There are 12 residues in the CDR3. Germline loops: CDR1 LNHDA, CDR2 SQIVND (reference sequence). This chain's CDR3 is CASRGSGSKQFF. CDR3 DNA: TGTGCCAGTAGGGGTAGCGGGAGCAAGCAGTTCTTC.

The DNA for the CDR3 is TGTGCCAGCAGCTTAAAGTGGTGCGACAGCGAAAAACTGTTTTTT. It is translated as CASSLKWCDSEKLFF. V usage is TRBV7-3 and J usage is TRBJ1-4, with D maybe TRBD1 (5 bases). V was pared by 1 base and J by 8 bases, with 14 bases between. This CDR3 region has 15 residues. Germline-derived CDR1 and CDR2 are SGHTA and FQGTGA.

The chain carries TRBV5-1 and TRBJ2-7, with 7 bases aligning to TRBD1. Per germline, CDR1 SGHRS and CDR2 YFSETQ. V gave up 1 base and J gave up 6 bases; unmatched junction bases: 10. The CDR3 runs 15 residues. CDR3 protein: CASSLLGDRVLEQYF. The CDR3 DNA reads TGCGCCAGCAGCTTGCTGGGAGACAGGGTTCTCGAGCAGTACTTC.

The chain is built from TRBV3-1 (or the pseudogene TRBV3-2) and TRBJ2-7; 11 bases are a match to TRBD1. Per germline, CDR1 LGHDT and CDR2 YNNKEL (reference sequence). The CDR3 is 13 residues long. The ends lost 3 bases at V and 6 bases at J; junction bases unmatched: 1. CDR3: CASSQDRGREQYF. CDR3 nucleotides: TGTGCCAGCAGCCAGGACAGGGGGCGCGAGCAGTACTTC.

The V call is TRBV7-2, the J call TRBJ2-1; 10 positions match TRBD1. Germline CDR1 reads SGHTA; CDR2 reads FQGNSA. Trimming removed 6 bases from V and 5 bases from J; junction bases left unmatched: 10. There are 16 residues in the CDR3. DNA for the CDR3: TGTGCCAGCAGACGAACCGGGACAGGGGCTAACAATGAGCAGTTCTTC. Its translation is CASRRTGTGANNEQFF.

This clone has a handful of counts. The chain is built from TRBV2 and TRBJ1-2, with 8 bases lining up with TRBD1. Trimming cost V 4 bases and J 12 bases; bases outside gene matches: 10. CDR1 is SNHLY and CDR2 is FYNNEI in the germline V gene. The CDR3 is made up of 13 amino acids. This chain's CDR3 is CASSANRQGSNTF. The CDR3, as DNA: TGTGCCAGCAGTGCCAATCGACAGGGGAGTAACACCTTC. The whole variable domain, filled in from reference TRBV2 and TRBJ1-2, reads EPEVTQTPSHQVTQMGQEVILRCVPISNHLYFYWYRQILGQKVEFLVSFYNNEISEKSEIFDDQFSVERPDGSNFTLKIRSTKLEDSAMYFCASSANRQGSNTFGSGTRLTVV.

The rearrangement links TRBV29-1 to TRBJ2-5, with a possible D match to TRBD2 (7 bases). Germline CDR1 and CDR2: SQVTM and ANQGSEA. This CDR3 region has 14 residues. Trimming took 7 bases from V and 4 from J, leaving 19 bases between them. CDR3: CSARSGGAGETQYF. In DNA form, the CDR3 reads TGCAGCGCCCGATCTGGGGGGGCCGGAGAGACCCAGTACTTC.

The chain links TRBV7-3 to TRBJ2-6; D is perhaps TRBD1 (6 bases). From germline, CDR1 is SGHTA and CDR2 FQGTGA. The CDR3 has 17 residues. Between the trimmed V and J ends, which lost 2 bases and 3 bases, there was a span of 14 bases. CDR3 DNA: TGTGCCAGCAGCTTAGGGGACATCCCCCTTGGGGCCAACGTCCTGACTTTC. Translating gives CASSLGDIPLGANVLTF.

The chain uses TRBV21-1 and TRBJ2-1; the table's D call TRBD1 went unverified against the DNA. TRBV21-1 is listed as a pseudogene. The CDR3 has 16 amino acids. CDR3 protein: CASSPRTTGGNNEQFF. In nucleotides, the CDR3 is TGTGCCAGCAGCCCTCGAACGACAGGGGGCAACAATGAGCAGTTCTTC.

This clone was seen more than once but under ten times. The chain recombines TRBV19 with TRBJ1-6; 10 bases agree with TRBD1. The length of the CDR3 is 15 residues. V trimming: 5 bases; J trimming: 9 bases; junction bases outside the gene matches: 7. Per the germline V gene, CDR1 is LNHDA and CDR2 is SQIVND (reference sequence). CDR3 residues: CASSELGQGTSPLHF. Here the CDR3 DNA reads TGTGCCAGTAGTGAATTGGGACAGGGGACTTCACCCCTCCACTTT.

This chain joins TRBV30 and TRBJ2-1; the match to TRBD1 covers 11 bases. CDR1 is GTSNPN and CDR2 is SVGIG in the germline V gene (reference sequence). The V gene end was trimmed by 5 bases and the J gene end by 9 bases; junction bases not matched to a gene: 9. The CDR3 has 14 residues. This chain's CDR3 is CAWSDRGHVSEQFF. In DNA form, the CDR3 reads TGTGCCTGGTCGGACAGGGGGCATGTGAGTGAGCAGTTCTTC.

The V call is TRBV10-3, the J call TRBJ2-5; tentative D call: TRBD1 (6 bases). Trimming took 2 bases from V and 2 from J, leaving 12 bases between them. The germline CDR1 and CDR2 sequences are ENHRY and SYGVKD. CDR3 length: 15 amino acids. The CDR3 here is CAISEVAGVQETQYF. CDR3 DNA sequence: TGTGCCATCAGTGAGGTGGCAGGGGTTCAAGAGACCCAGTACTTC.

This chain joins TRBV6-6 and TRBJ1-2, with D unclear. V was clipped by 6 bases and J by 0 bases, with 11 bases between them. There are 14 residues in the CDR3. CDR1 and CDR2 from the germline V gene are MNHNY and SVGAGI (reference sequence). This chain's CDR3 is CASRRGSSNYGYTF. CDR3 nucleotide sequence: TGTGCCAGCAGGCGGGGAAGTTCTAACTATGGCTACACCTTC.

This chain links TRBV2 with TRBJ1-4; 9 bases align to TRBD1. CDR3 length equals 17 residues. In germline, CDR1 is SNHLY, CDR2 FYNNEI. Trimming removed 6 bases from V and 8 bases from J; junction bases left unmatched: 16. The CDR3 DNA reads TGTGCCAGCAGAGGGGACAGGGTACCCTTGAGGGGAGAAAAACTGTTTTTT. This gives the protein CASRGDRVPLRGEKLFF.

The CDR3 DNA reads as TGTGCCAGCAGCGTAGCCCCCTTATATACAAATGAGCAGTTCTTC. Amino acid sequence: CASSVAPLYTNEQFF. The chain is built from TRBV9 and TRBJ2-1; D not certain. Deletions cut 0 bases from V and 7 bases from J, with 14 bases between. The CDR3 extends over 15 amino acids. The germline gives CDR1 SGDLS, CDR2 YYNGEE.

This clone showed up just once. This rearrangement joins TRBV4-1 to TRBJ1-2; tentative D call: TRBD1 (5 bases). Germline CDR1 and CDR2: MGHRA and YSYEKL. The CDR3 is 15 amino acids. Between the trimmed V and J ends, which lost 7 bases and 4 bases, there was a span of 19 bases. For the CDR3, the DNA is TGCGCCAGCAACATGGGGCAGCAAGACGCCTATGGCTACACCTTC. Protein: CASNMGQQDAYGYTF.

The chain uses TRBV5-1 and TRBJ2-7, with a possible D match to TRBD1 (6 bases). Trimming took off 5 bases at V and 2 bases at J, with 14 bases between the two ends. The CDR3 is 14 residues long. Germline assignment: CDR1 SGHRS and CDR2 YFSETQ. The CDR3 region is CASRGGDKTYEQYF. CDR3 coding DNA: TGCGCCAGCAGAGGGGGAGACAAGACCTACGAGCAGTACTTC.

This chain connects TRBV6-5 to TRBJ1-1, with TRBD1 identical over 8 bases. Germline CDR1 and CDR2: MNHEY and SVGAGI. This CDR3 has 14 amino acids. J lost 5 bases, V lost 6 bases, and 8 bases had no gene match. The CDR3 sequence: CASRAGGGRTEAFF. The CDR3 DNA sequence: TGTGCCAGCAGGGCAGGGGGCGGAAGGACTGAAGCTTTCTTT.

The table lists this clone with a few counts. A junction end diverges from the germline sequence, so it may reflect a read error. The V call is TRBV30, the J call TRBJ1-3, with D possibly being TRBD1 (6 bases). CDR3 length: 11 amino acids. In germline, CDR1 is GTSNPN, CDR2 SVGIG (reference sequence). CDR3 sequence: CARRGALGIYF. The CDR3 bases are TGTGCCCGGAGGGGGGCCCTAGGAATATATTTT. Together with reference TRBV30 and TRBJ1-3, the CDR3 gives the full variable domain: SQTIHQWPATLVQPVGSPLSLECTVEGTSNPNLYWYRQAAGRGLQLLFYSVGIGQISSEVPQNLSASRPQDRQFILSSKKLLLSDSGFYLCARRGALGIYFGEGSWLTVV.

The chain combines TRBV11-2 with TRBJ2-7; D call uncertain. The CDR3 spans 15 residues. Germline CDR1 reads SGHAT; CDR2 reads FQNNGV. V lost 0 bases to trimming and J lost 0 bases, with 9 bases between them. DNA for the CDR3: TGTGCCAGCAGCTTAGAGGCAGGCCTCTCCTACGAGCAGTACTTC. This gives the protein CASSLEAGLSYEQYF.

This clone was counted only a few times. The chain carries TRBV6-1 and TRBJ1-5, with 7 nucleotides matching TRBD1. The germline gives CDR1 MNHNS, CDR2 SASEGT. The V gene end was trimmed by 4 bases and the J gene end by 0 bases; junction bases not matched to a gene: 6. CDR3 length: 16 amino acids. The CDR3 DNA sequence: TGTGCCAGCAGTGGCAGGGGGATAAATAGCAATCAGCCCCAGCATTTT. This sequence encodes CASSGRGINSNQPQHF.

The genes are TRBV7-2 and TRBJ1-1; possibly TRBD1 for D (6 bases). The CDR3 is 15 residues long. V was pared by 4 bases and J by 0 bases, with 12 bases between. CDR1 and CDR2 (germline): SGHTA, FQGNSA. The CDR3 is CASSSYSGVNTEAFF. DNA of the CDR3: TGTGCCAGCAGCTCCTACTCAGGGGTGAACACTGAAGCTTTCTTT.

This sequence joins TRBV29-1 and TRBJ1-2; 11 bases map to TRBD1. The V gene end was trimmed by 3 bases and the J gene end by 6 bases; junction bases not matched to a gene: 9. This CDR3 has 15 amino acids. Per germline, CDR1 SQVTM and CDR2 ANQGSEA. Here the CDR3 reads CSVDNRDRGLDGYTF. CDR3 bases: TGCAGCGTTGATAATAGGGACAGGGGGTTGGATGGCTACACCTTC.

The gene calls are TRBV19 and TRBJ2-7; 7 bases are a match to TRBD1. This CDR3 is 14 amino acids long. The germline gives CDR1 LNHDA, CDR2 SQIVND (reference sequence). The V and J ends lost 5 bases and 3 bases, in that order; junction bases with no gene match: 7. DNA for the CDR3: TGTGCCAGTAGTGTGGGACAGAGATTCTACGAGCAGTACTTC. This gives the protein CASSVGQRFYEQYF.

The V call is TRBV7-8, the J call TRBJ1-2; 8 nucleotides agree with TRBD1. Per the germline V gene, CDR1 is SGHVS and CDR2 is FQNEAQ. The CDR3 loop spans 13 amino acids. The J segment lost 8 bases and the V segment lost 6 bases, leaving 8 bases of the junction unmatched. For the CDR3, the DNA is TGTGCCAGCAGTCAAGGACAGGGCATGGGCTACACCTTC. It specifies CASSQGQGMGYTF.

CDR3: CASSYPTGGVYGYTF. The DNA of the CDR3 is TGTGCCAGCAGTTACCCGACAGGGGGTGTTTATGGCTACACCTTC. This chain joins TRBV6-5 and TRBJ1-2; 9 bases are a match to TRBD1. Looked up from germline, CDR1 is MNHEY and CDR2 is SVGAGI. The V gene end was trimmed by 2 bases and the J gene end by 5 bases; junction bases not matched to a gene: 6. The CDR3 consists of 15 residues.

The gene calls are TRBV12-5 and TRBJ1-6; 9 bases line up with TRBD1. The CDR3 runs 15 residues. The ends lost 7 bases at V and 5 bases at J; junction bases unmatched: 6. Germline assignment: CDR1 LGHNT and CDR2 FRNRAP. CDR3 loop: CASARGTGNNSPLHF. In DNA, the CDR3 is TGTGCTAGTGCCAGAGGGACAGGGAATAATTCACCCCTCCACTTT.

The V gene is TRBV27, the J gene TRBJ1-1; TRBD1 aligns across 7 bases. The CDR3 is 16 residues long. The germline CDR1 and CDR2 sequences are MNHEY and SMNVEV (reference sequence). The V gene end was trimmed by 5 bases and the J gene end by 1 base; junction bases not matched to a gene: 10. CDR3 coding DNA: TGTGCCAGCAGTCCCCTCCCGGGACAGTCGAACACTGAAGCTTTCTTT. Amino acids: CASSPLPGQSNTEAFF.

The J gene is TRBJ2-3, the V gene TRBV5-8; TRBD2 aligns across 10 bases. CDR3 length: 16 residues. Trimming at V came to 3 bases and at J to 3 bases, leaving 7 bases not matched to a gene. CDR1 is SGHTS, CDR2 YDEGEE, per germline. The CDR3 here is CASSSRRAGGTDTQYF. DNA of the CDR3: TGTGCCAGCAGCTCCCGGAGAGCGGGAGGGACAGATACGCAGTATTTT.

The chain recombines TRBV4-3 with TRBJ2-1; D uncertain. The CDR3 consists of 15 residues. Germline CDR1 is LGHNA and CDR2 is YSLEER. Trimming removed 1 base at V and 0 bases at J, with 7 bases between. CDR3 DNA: TGCGCCAGCAGCCAAGCCCCCAGCTCCTACAATGAGCAGTTCTTC. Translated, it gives CASSQAPSSYNEQFF.